This T cell receptor (beta chain) was sequenced for a study of blood T cells in healthy people across ages. Combining a sample-barcoded 5' primer with a J-beta primer mix, a second PCR ran for roughly 6 to 12 cycles. Using its own MiXCR run on the 5' RACE reads, TCRdb lists one record per CDR3 protein. The sample carries about 830,000 distinct CDR3 sequences, about 59% recorded once. The CDR3 loop spans 20 amino acids. V lost 0 bases to trimming and J lost 7 bases; unmatched junction nucleotides: 12. CDR1 is LGHNA, CDR2 YNFKEQ, per germline. The clonotype comes from a man under 40 in good health. This chain connects TRBV4-2 to TRBJ2-1; 16 bases are a match to TRBD2. Sequenced input: blood. CDR3 residues: CASSQDKGTSGGAISNEQFF. In DNA, the CDR3 is TGTGCCAGCAGCCAAGATAAAGGGACTAGCGGGGGGGCAATATCAAATGAGCAGTTCTTC.